The sequence of this T cell receptor beta chain was determined in a study of control samples from healthy donors and cancer patients. The repertoire was sequenced with immunoSEQ multiplex PCR; TCRdb's copy has only in-frame clones and lacks some. Of more than 95,000 clones listed, roughly 93% were seen once; the top ten hold around 8.5%. Trimming shortened V by 11 bases and J by 2 bases, and 24 bases separated the two germline ends. CDR1 and CDR2 (germline): SGHVT, SQSDAQ. CDR3 length: 16 residues. The source material was blood. The chain couples TRBV7-4 to TRBJ1-2; D may be TRBD1 (6 bases). The TCR sequence derives from a man between 18 and 35 years old in good health. CDR3 loop: CAVSEPKQGPNYGYTF. The CDR3 DNA is TGTGCCGTGTCCGAACCTAAACAGGGCCCCAACTATGGCTACACCTTC.